In its sample, the clone carrying this T cell receptor beta chain was seen many times. The antigen is not known. Template switching added a universal primer site; cDNA carried unique molecular identifiers. TCRdb fed the 5' RACE reads into MiXCR, producing one record per CDR3 protein. In the table there are around 140,000 distinct CDR3 sequences, 3% to 4% of which are singletons. The data derive from a study of identical twins. There were only healthy Caucasians among the donors. General study findings and limits: When twins shared out-of-frame alpha sequences, those sequences had excess low generation probability. Cross-sectional statistical analysis, not tracking of the same donors, underpinned the conclusions.

V lost 7 bases to trimming and J lost 4 bases; unmatched junction nucleotides: 6. Looked up from germline, CDR1 is SGDLS and CDR2 is YYNGEE. The CDR3 consists of 14 residues. The chain employs TRBV9 and TRBJ2-1, with 9 bases matching TRBD1. The sequence was collected from a man younger than 35 in good health. The source material was memory T cells sorted from blood. DNA of the CDR3: TGTGCCAGCGCGCCGACAGGGGGGTACAATGAGCAGTTCTTC. This sequence encodes CASAPTGGYNEQFF. The full variable domain, completed using reference TRBV9 and TRBJ2-1, is DSGVTQTPKHLITATGQRVTLRCSPRSGDLSVYWYQQSLDQGLQFLIQYYNGEERAKGNILERFSAQQFPDLHSELNLSSLELGDSALYFCASAPTGGYNEQFFGPGTRLTVL.